This T cell receptor beta chain was documented in a study of response to subunit inactivated influenza vaccine. General study findings and limits: Only a handful of new T cells, the authors suggested, are recruited with each seasonal influenza vaccination.

TCRdb re-analysed the RT-PCR reads in MiXCR, keeping a single row per CDR3 protein. Of 300,000 to 350,000 distinct CDR3 sequences in the sample, 20% to 25% were seen once. This clonotype has only a few counts. Its antigen is not known. The receptor comes from a man aged 50 to 75 who received an inactivated influenza vaccine. The source material was PBMCs from blood, sampled approximately 20 months after vaccination.

The CDR3 spells CASSLPGVTVKGYTF. The CDR3 DNA follows: TGTGCCAGCAGCTTGCCAGGGGTAACGGTGAAAGGCTACACCTTC. This chain connects TRBV5-5 to TRBJ1-2; weak D call: TRBD1 (6 bases). Deletions cut 1 base from V and 8 bases from J, with 18 bases between. Germline V gene sequence: CDR1 SGHKS, CDR2 YYEKEE (reference sequence). The CDR3 runs to 15 residues. The variable domain in full, completed from reference TRBV5-5 and TRBJ1-2, reads DAGVTQSPTHLIKTRGQQVTLRCSPISGHKSVSWYQQVLGQGPQFIFQYYEKEERGRGNFPDRFSARQFPNYSSELNVNALLLGDSALYLCASSLPGVTVKGYTFGSGTRLTVV.